This T cell receptor (beta chain) was obtained from a study of blood T cells in healthy people across ages. Overall study findings and caveats: CMV status of donors was not determined, possibly confounding expanded clonotype changes. Across the age range, TCR beta diversity per million T cells fell in a roughly linear way.

V was shortened by 0 bases and J by 1 base, with 12 bases between the two germline ends. Germline V gene data show CDR1 as LGHDT and CDR2 as YNNKEL (reference sequence). The CDR3 length is 16 residues. A note on this clonotype: The antigen remains unidentified.

Healthy Caucasian individuals from Russia aged about 6 to 95 were enrolled as donors. It was with a sample-barcoded 5' primer and a J-beta primer mix that a second PCR of roughly 7 to 12 cycles was run. A 12-random-nucleotide template-switch adaptor tagged each cDNA molecule. TCRdb analysed the 5' RACE reads with MiXCR anew, one entry per CDR3 protein. Among 730,000 or so distinct CDR3 sequences listed, roughly 41% were seen once. This TCR was sampled from a man older than 75 in good health. The sequencing sample was made of blood. V gene TRBV3-1 combines with J gene TRBJ1-1; D is possibly TRBD1 (5 bases). Written as DNA, the CDR3 is TGTGCCAGCAGCCAAGATATGGGTGGGGGGAACACTGAAGCTTTCTTT. This translates into CASSQDMGGGNTEAFF.